This T cell receptor beta chain was found in a study of CD8 T cells in ankylosing spondylitis (TCRdb year 2017). Turning to the overall study: The study profiled T cell receptor beta repertoires in healthy donors and ankylosing spondylitis patients to find disease-linked TCR variants. Peripheral blood was sampled, and synovial fluid was also collected from ankylosing spondylitis patients. The whole study cohort included 108 healthy donors and 20 to 30 ankylosing spondylitis patients. Beyond this particular receptor, the publication reports: The disease-linked clones were reported as significantly enriched in matched synovial fluid samples from ankylosing spondylitis patients. The disease-linked clones showed a CD8+ phenotype and occurred at relatively low frequencies in peripheral blood. Some TCR beta motif variants had previously been reported in synovial fluid and blood of reactive arthritis patients, which suggested common disease-initiation mechanisms. Blood from ankylosing spondylitis patients appeared to be characterized by a TCR beta motif composed of under ten highly homologous amino acid variants.

The table lists this clonotype with many counts. Its antigen is unknown. Qualities for individual bases were not recorded, and no much larger clone is one base off. Sequenced using an Illumina HiSeq 2500. Quantitative 5'-RACE with molecular barcodes was the method used to prepare the TCR beta libraries. The paper's processing steps were these. To identify disease-linked TCR variants, a new computational method was used, one built on a probabilistic model of VDJ rearrangement. TCRdb took the public reads, trimmed them with fastp at Q25, ran MiXCR for clone calling and kept in-frame beta chains. Every distinct CDR3 protein forms one entry, paired with its most common genes and DNA. The V and J calls come from TCRdb's annotation, not from the publication. The sample table holds more than 600,000 distinct CDR3 sequences, of which 15% to 20% were seen once. The ten largest clonotypes hold under 20% of the sample.

CDR1 and CDR2, per the germline V gene, are SQVTM and ANQGSEA. V is cut back by 3 bases and J by 5 bases, with 12 bases in the junction unmatched. The CDR3 measures 16 amino acids from cysteine to phenylalanine. The DNA shown is the 48-base CDR3, in frame from base 1. What was sequenced was blood, either unsorted or a sorted T cell fraction (not recorded which). The TCR comes from a male donor with ankylosing spondylitis. This receptor chain uses TRBV29-1 and TRBJ2-1; TRBD1 aligns with 8 central bases. The nucleotide sequence is given as TGCAGCGTTGATTCGGGAACAGGGGGATATCACAATGAGCAGTTCTTC. It encodes CSVDSGTGGYHNEQFF.